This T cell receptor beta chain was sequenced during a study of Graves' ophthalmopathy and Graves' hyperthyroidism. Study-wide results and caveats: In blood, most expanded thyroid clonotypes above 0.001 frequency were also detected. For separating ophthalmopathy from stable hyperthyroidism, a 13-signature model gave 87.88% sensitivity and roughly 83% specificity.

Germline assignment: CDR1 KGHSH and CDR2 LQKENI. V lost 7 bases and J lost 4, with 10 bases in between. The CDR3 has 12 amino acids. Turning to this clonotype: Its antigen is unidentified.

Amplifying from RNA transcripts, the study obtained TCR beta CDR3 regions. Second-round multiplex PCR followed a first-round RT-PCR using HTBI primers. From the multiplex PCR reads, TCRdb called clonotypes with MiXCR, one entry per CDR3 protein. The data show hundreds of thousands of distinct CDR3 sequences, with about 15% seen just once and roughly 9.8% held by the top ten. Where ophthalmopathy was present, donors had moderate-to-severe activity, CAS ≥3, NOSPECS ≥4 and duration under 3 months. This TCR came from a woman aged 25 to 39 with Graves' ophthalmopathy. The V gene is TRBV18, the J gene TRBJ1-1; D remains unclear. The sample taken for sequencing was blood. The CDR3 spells CASWAGVTEAFF. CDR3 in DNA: TGTGCCAGCTGGGCCGGAGTCACTGAAGCTTTCTTT.